These 6 T cell receptor beta chains were sequenced from one sample in a study of cytomegalovirus exposure and HLA in healthy donors (dated by TCRdb to the late 2010s). To prepare the library, the immunoSEQ multiplex PCR assay was applied. A mixture of 60 forward primers for TCR Vbeta segments and 13 reverse primers for TCR Jbeta segments was used in the multiplex PCR. TCRdb limited this immuneACCESS table to in-frame rearrangements with V and J called. A share of clones is missing; checked studies link under half to unresolved V genes, and the rest is unexplained. This sample has under 200,000 clones in its table, and approximately 81% of those were observed once. The top ten clonotypes cover 5.5% to 8% of the sample. The sequencing sample was made of PBMCs. Source of these receptors: a woman in her thirties in good health and CMV-seropositive.

The chain is built from TRBV30 and TRBJ1-4, with a possible D match to TRBD1 (6 bases). The CDR3 consists of 14 residues. The ends were cut back, 2 bases at V and 3 bases at J, with 10 bases in the middle. CDR1 is GTSNPN, CDR2 SVGIG, per germline (reference sequence). CDR3 DNA sequence: TGTGCCTGGAGTACAGGGCTCGCTAATGAAAAACTGTTTTTT. Amino acid sequence: CAWSTGLANEKLFF.

The chain links TRBV6-6 to TRBJ1-2; maybe TRBD1 (5 bases). From germline, CDR1 is MNHNY and CDR2 SVGAGI (reference sequence). This CDR3 has 15 amino acids. The V end was cut by 3 bases, the J end by 4 bases, with 15 bases between. The DNA of the CDR3 is TGTGCCAGCAGTTATAGCCCGCAGGGCACCTATGGCTACACCTTC. It yields the protein CASSYSPQGTYGYTF.

The chain is built from TRBV5-1 and TRBJ2-3; D remains ambiguous. Per germline, CDR1 SGHRS and CDR2 YFSETQ. The V end lost 0 bases, the J end lost 4 bases, and 9 bases lay between the germline ends. This CDR3 has 14 residues. CDR3: CASSLGATSDTQYF. In DNA form, the CDR3 reads TGCGCCAGCAGCTTGGGGGCTACTTCAGATACGCAGTATTTT.

The gene calls are TRBV4-3 and TRBJ1-2, with a weak D call TRBD1 (5 bases). Germline CDR1 and CDR2: LGHNA and YSLEER. Trimming removed 4 bases from V and 0 bases from J, with 12 bases in between. The CDR3 is made up of 15 amino acids. In DNA form, the CDR3 reads TGCGCCAGCAGCCCTAGCGGCAGGGCTAACTATGGCTACACCTTC. It codes for CASSPSGRANYGYTF.

The chain has TRBV18 and TRBJ1-4; D is possibly TRBD1 (6 bases). CDR3 length equals 13 residues. V lost 6 bases, J lost 8 bases, and 13 bases lay in between. Germline lookup yields CDR1 KGHSH and CDR2 LQKENI. This chain's CDR3 is CASSRGGGEKLFF. The DNA for the CDR3 is TGTGCCAGCTCTCGGGGAGGGGGAGAAAAACTGTTTTTT.

A remark on this clone: Relative to the germline gene, one junction end is altered; a read error may explain this. CDR3 in amino acids: CGAGARNGQFF. For the CDR3, the DNA is TGTGGCGCAGGGGCTCGTAACGGGCAGTTCTTC. The V and J genes are TRBV20-1 and TRBJ2-1; possible D gene TRBD1, 6 bases. CDR1 and CDR2 from the germline V gene are DFQATT and SNEGSKA (reference sequence). The CDR3 runs 11 residues.